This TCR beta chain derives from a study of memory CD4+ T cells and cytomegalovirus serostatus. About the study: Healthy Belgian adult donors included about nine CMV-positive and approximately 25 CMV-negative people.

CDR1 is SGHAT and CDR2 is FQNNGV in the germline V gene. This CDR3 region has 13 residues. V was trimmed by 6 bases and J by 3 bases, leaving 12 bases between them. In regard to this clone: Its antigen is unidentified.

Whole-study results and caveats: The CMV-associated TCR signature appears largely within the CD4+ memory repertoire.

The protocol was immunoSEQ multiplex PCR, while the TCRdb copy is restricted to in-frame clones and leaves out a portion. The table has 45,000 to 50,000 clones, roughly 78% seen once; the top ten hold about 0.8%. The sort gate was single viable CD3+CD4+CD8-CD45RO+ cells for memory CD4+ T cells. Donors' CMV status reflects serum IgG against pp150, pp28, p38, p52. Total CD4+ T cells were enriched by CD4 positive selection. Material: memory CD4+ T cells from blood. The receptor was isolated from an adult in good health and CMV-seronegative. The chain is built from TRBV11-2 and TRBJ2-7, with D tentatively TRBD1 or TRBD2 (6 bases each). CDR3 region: CASRIGGHYEQYF. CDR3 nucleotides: TGTGCCAGCAGGATCGGGGGCCACTACGAGCAGTACTTC.